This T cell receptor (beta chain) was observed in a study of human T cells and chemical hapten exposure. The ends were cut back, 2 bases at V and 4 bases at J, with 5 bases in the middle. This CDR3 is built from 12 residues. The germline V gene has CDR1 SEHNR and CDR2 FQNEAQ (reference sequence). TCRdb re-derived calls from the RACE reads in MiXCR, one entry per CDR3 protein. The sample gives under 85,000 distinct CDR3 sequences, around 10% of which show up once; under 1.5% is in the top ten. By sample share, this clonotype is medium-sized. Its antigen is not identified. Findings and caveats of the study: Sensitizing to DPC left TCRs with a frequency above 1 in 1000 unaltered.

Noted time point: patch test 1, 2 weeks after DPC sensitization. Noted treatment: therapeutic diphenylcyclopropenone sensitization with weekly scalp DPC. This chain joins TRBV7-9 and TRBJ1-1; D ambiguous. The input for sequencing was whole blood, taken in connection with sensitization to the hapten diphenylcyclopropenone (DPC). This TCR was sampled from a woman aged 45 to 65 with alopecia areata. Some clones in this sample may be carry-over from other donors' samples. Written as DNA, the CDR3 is TGTGCCAGCAGCTTACAGAGCACTGAAGCTTTCTTT. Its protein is CASSLQSTEAFF.